This TCR beta chain was profiled in a study of T cells after yellow fever vaccination. The CDR3 is 14 residues long. Germline loops: CDR1 KGHDR, CDR2 SFDVKD. Turning to this clonotype: This could be a read error, since a much larger clone is one nucleotide away.

Universal primer sites and UMIs were introduced during 5'RACE template-switching synthesis of TCR cDNA. One entry per CDR3 protein, called by TCRdb with MiXCR from the 5' RACE reads. This repertoire shows 250,000 to 350,000 distinct CDR3 sequences, approximately 10% found once; its top ten account for approximately 3.3%. This rearrangement joins TRBV24-1 to TRBJ2-5, with 13 bases lining up with TRBD2. The TCR sequence derives from a man aged 18 to 30 who received the YFV17D yellow fever vaccine. The sequencing used CD4+ T cells sorted from PBMCs, collected 5 days after the yellow fever booster vaccination. CDR3 in DNA: TGTGCCACCAGTGACGGACTAGCGGGGGAGACCCAGCACTTC. Its translation is CATSDGLAGETQHF.